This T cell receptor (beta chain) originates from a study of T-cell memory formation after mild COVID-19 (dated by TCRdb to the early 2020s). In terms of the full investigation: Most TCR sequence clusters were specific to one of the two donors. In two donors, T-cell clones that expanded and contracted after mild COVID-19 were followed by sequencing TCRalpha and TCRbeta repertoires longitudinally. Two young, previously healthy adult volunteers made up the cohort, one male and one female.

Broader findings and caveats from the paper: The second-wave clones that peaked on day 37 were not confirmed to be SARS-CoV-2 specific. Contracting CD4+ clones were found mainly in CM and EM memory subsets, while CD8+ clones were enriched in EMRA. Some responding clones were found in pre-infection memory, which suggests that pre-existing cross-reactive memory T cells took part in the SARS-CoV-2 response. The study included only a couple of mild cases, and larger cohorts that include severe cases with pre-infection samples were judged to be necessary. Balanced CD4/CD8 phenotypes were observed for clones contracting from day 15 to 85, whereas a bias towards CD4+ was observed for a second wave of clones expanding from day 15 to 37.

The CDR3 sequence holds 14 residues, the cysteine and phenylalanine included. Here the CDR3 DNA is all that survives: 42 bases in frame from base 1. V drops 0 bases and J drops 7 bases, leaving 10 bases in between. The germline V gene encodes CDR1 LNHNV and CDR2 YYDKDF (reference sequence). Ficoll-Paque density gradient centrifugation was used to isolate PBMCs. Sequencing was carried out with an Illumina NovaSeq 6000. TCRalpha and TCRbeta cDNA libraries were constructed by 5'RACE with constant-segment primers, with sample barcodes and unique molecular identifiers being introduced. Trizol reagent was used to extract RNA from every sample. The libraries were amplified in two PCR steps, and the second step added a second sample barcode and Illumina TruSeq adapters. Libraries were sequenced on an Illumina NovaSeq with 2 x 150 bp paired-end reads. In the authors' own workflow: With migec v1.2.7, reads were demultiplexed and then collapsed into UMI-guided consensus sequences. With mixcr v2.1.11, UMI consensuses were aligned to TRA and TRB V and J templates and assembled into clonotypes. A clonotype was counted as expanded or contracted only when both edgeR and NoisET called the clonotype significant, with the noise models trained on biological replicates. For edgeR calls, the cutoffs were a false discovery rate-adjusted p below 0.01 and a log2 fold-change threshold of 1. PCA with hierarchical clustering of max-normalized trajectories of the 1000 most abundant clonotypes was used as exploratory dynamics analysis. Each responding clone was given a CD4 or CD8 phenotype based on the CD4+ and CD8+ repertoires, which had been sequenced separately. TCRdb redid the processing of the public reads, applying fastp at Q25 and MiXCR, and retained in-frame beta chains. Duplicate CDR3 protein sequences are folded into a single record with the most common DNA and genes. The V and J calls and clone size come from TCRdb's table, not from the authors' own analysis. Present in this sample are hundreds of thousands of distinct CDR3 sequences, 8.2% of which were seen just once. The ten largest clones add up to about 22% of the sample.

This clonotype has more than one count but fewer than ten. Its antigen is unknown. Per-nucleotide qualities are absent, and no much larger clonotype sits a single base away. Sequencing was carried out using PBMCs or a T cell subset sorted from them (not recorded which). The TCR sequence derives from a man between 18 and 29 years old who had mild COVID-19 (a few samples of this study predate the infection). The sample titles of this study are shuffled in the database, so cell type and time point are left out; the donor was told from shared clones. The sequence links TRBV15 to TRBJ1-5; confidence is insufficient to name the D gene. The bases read TGTGCCACCAGCAGAGATGCGGTATCCCAGCCCCAGCATTTT. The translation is CATSRDAVSQPQHF.